A selection of T cell receptor beta chains follows, all from one sample in a study of T-cell memory formation after mild COVID-19. TCRdb re-called the 5' RACE reads with MiXCR, one entry per CDR3 protein. The sample consists of 250,000 to 300,000 distinct CDR3 sequences, 15% to 20% of them appearing once. Material: PBMCs or a T cell subset sorted from them (not recorded which). The receptors come from a man aged 18 to 35 who had mild COVID-19 (a few samples of this study predate the infection). Cell type and time point are not known. Each CDR3 is given with its conserved first and last residue. The D gene is left open where the match is weak. Clone size is not always given. Where it is, it says once, few, many or a class for expanded clones.

J: TRBJ1-4; size: few; D: -; V: TRBV28; DNA: TGTGCCAGCAGTTCCCTGACGGCAACTAATGAAAAACTGTTTTTT; CDR3: CASSSLTATNEKLFF
J: TRBJ1-2; size: many; D: -; V: TRBV20-1; DNA: TGCAGTGCTAGTACGAACCCCGGCTACACCTTC; CDR3: CSASTNPGYTF
J: TRBJ2-5; size: -; D: -; V: TRBV6-2/TRBV6-3; DNA: TGTGCCAGCAAAGGAGGGGTAGAGGAGACCCAGTACTTC; CDR3: CASKGGVEETQYF
J: TRBJ2-7; size: once; D: -; V: TRBV5-6; DNA: TGTGCCAGCAGCTTGACTTACGGCTACGAGCAGTACTTC; CDR3: CASSLTYGYEQYF
J: TRBJ2-2; size: many; D: -; V: TRBV6-1; DNA: TGTGCCAGCAGTGAAGGGACACCTGGGCCCGGGGAGCTGTTTTTT; CDR3: CASSEGTPGPGELFF
J: TRBJ2-3; size: -; D: -; V: TRBV6-5; DNA: TGTGCCAGCAGACACACGACCGAGGGGTTCACAGATACGCAGTATTTT; CDR3: CASRHTTEGFTDTQYF
J: TRBJ2-3; size: -; D: -; V: TRBV24-1; DNA: TGTGCCACCAGAGACCACGTAAGCACAGATACGCAGTATTTT; CDR3: CATRDHVSTDTQYF
J: TRBJ2-3; size: few; D: TRBD1; V: TRBV4-3; DNA: TGCGCCAGCAGCCAAAACAGGGGGGAGGATACGCAGTATTTT; CDR3: CASSQNRGEDTQYF
J: TRBJ2-7; size: few; D: TRBD1; V: TRBV3-1; DNA: TGTGCCAGCAGCCCACGGACAGGGGCCGAGCAGTACTTC; CDR3: CASSPRTGAEQYF
J: TRBJ1-2; size: many; D: -; V: TRBV10-3; DNA: TGTGCCATCAGTGAGTCGATAGAGGATGGCTACACCTTC; CDR3: CAISESIEDGYTF
J: TRBJ2-5; size: few; D: TRBD1; V: TRBV5-1; DNA: TGCGCCAGCAGCGGGACAGGGGAGGAGACCCAGTACTTC; CDR3: CASSGTGEETQYF
J: TRBJ2-1; size: -; D: TRBD2; V: TRBV6-2/TRBV6-3; DNA: TGTGCCAGCAGCCGACTAGCGGGGGGAAATGAGAAGTTCTTC; CDR3: CASSRLAGGNEKFF
J: TRBJ2-1; size: few; D: -; V: TRBV11-3; DNA: TGTGCCAGCAGCTTTAGCGGAAACTCCTACAATGAGCAGTTCTTC; CDR3: CASSFSGNSYNEQFF
J: TRBJ1-2; size: few; D: -; V: TRBV7-9; DNA: TGTGCCAGCAGTTTATTCGACGCTTTTGGCTACACCTTC; CDR3: CASSLFDAFGYTF
J: TRBJ2-6; size: few; D: TRBD1; V: TRBV15; DNA: TGTGCCACCAGGGACAGGGGTGGCGCTGGGGCCAACGTCCTGACTTTC; CDR3: CATRDRGGAGANVLTF
J: TRBJ1-3; size: few; D: -; V: TRBV12-3/TRBV12-4; DNA: TGTGCCAGCAGTTTGCTGGGAAACACCATATATTTT; CDR3: CASSLLGNTIYF
J: TRBJ1-2; size: few; D: TRBD1; V: TRBV5-1; DNA: TGCGCCAGCAGCCCAATTCGGGCGGACAGGAGCGGAATTACGGGATATGGCTACACCTTC; CDR3: CASSPIRADRSGITGYGYTF
J: TRBJ1-4; size: -; D: TRBD1; V: TRBV20-1; DNA: TGCAGTGCTGTGACAGGGGCAACTAATGAAAAACTGTTTTTT; CDR3: CSAVTGATNEKLFF
J: TRBJ1-3; size: few; D: -; V: TRBV25-1; DNA: TGTGCCAGCAGTGAATTCCCCGGACGGGACTCTGGAAACACCATATATTTT; CDR3: CASSEFPGRDSGNTIYF
J: TRBJ2-1; size: many; D: TRBD1; V: TRBV9; DNA: TGTGCCAGCAGCGCAACAGGGGGCCCCTACAATGAGCAGTTCTTC; CDR3: CASSATGGPYNEQFF
J: TRBJ1-2; size: few; D: -; V: TRBV10-3; DNA: TGTGCCATCAGTGATCCCCGAGGGAACAGTCCTCGGTTACGTGGCTACACCTTC; CDR3: CAISDPRGNSPRLRGYTF
J: TRBJ1-2; size: few; D: -; V: TRBV12-3/TRBV12-4; DNA: TGTGCCAGCAGTATACTGCCCTTGGGGGGCTACACCTTC; CDR3: CASSILPLGGYTF
J: TRBJ2-7; size: few; D: -; V: TRBV6-1; DNA: TGTGCCAGCAGTCCCCCGCAGGGTTCCTACGAGCAGTACTTC; CDR3: CASSPPQGSYEQYF
J: TRBJ2-2; size: many; D: TRBD2; V: TRBV7-9; DNA: TGTGCCAGCAGCCCTCCCCGGGCGGGAGGGAACGGGGAGCTGTTTTTT; CDR3: CASSPPRAGGNGELFF
J: TRBJ1-1; size: -; D: -; V: TRBV12-3/TRBV12-4; DNA: TGTGCCAGCAGCTCAGGGTTCACTGAAGCTTTCTTT; CDR3: CASSSGFTEAFF
J: TRBJ2-7; size: many; D: -; V: TRBV7-9; DNA: TGTGCCAGCAGCTCCGGAGCAGGGCAGTTATACGAGCAGTACTTC; CDR3: CASSSGAGQLYEQYF
J: TRBJ2-5; size: -; D: TRBD1; V: TRBV6-5; DNA: TGTGCCAGCACCGAAACAGGGGGCCGAGAGACCCAGTACTTC; CDR3: CASTETGGRETQYF
J: TRBJ2-3; size: few; D: -; V: TRBV11-2; DNA: TGTGCCAGCAGCCGTATGGCTAGCACAGATACGCAGTATTTT; CDR3: CASSRMASTDTQYF
J: TRBJ2-1; size: few; D: -; V: TRBV15; DNA: TGTGCCACCAGCAGAGATATTGGAAATGAGCAGTTCTTC; CDR3: CATSRDIGNEQFF
J: TRBJ2-7; size: -; D: -; V: TRBV2; DNA: TGTGCCAGCGGTTGGCAGCGTTACGAGCAGTACTTC; CDR3: CASGWQRYEQYF
J: TRBJ1-2; size: -; D: -; V: TRBV28; DNA: TGTGCCAGCCTTTCGGGGGGGGTCGGCAGGGCTAACTATGGCTACACCTTC; CDR3: CASLSGGVGRANYGYTF
J: TRBJ1-1; size: -; D: -; V: TRBV5-1; DNA: TGCGCCAGCAGGAAGATATGGGGACACCCGAACACTGAAGCTTTCTTT; CDR3: CASRKIWGHPNTEAFF
J: TRBJ2-5; size: many; D: TRBD1; V: TRBV4-3; DNA: TGCGCCAGCAGCCAAGCCCGGACAGGACAAGAGACCCAGTACTTC; CDR3: CASSQARTGQETQYF
J: TRBJ1-4; size: -; D: -; V: TRBV12-3/TRBV12-4; DNA: TGTGCCAGCAGTTCGGGCTGGAATGAAAAACTGTTTTTT; CDR3: CASSSGWNEKLFF
J: TRBJ2-5; size: many; D: -; V: TRBV12-3/TRBV12-4; DNA: TGTGCCAGCAGTTTGTCAGAGAAAGAGACCCAGTACTTC; CDR3: CASSLSEKETQYF
J: TRBJ2-3; size: -; D: TRBD2; V: TRBV4-1; DNA: TGCGCCAGCAGCCAAGGAACGGCCCGGGCTCTCCGGGGGGGCAGGGATACGCAGTATTTT; CDR3: CASSQGTARALRGGRDTQYF
J: TRBJ2-3; size: many; D: TRBD2; V: TRBV6-4; DNA: TGTGCCAGCAGTGAGGGTAGCGGGGGCACAGATACGCAGTATTTT; CDR3: CASSEGSGGTDTQYF
J: TRBJ1-5; size: -; D: -; V: TRBV7-2; DNA: TGTGCCAGCAGCCCGGCACAGGGTTCTCCGCCCCAGCATTTT; CDR3: CASSPAQGSPPQHF
J: TRBJ1-6; size: few; D: -; V: TRBV7-3; DNA: TGTGCCAGCAGCTCCGGACTGCCGAATTCACCCCTCCACTTT; CDR3: CASSSGLPNSPLHF
J: TRBJ2-7; size: -; D: TRBD2; V: TRBV6-5; DNA: TGTGCCAGCATTAGGCTAGCGGGGGGATCCTACGAGCAGTACTTC; CDR3: CASIRLAGGSYEQYF
J: TRBJ2-1; size: -; D: -; V: TRBV4-3; DNA: TGCGCCAGCAGCCAAGTCCGTGGCGACAGGACTGCCGCGCAGTTCTTC; CDR3: CASSQVRGDRTAAQFF
J: TRBJ2-2; size: -; D: -; V: TRBV28; DNA: TGTGCCAGCAGTTTTGCCCACGGGGAGCTGTTTTTT; CDR3: CASSFAHGELFF
J: TRBJ2-1; size: few; D: TRBD1; V: TRBV7-9; DNA: TGTGCCAGCAGCCGGAGACAGGGCTCCTACAATGAGCAGTTCTTC; CDR3: CASSRRQGSYNEQFF
J: TRBJ2-5; size: few; D: -; V: TRBV20-1; DNA: TGCAGTGCTAGCGAAAGTCAAGAGACCCAGTACTTC; CDR3: CSASESQETQYF
J: TRBJ2-1; size: few; D: TRBD1; V: TRBV7-3; DNA: TGTGCCAGCAGCTTAATTGGGGACAGGGGGTACAATGAGCAGTTCTTC; CDR3: CASSLIGDRGYNEQFF
J: TRBJ1-4; size: few; D: -; V: TRBV5-1; DNA: TGCGCCAGCAGCTTGGGGACAGTTAATGAAAAACTGTTTTTT; CDR3: CASSLGTVNEKLFF
J: TRBJ1-1; size: few; D: -; V: TRBV7-3; DNA: TGTGCCAGCAGTTCAGAGGGACGGCACACTGAAGCTTTCTTT; CDR3: CASSSEGRHTEAFF
J: TRBJ1-5; size: few; D: -; V: TRBV6-5; DNA: TGTGCCAGCAGTTACTCGATGAGTTTTAATCAGCCCCAGCATTTT; CDR3: CASSYSMSFNQPQHF
J: TRBJ2-3; size: few; D: -; V: TRBV2; DNA: TGTGCCAGCACGGCGGAATACACAGATACGCAGTATTTT; CDR3: CASTAEYTDTQYF
J: TRBJ2-5; size: many; D: TRBD2; V: TRBV12-3/TRBV12-4; DNA: TGTGCCAGCTCCGGGGCGGGGGGCCGAATAGAGACCCAGTACTTC; CDR3: CASSGAGGRIETQYF
J: TRBJ2-3; size: few; D: TRBD1; V: TRBV6-5; DNA: TGTGCCAGCAGTTACTCCCACAGGGGATCAGATACGCAGTATTTT; CDR3: CASSYSHRGSDTQYF
J: TRBJ2-5; size: -; D: -; V: TRBV7-2; DNA: TGTGACAGCAGCCAAAGGGGGTTGGAGACCCAGTACTTC; CDR3: CDSSQRGLETQYF
J: TRBJ2-5; size: many; D: -; V: TRBV24-1; DNA: TGTGCCACCAGTGATTTCCCAAGCCCCCATCGGGAGACCCAGTACTTC; CDR3: CATSDFPSPHRETQYF
J: TRBJ2-5; size: -; D: TRBD1; V: TRBV7-2; DNA: TGTGCCAGCAGCGCCAGACAGGGCCAAGAGACCCAGTACTTC; CDR3: CASSARQGQETQYF
J: TRBJ1-2; size: -; D: -; V: TRBV12-3/TRBV12-4; DNA: TGTGCCAGCAGTTTCGGGGGGGGTGCGGGCTACACCTTC; CDR3: CASSFGGGAGYTF
J: TRBJ1-4; size: -; D: -; V: TRBV7-9; DNA: TGTGCCAGCAGCTTAGGAGGACGGGAAAAACTGTTTTTT; CDR3: CASSLGGREKLFF
J: TRBJ2-3; size: few; D: -; V: TRBV25-1; DNA: TGTGCCAGCAGCCCCCCAGCGGTCACTAGCACAGATACGCAGTATTTT; CDR3: CASSPPAVTSTDTQYF
J: TRBJ2-5; size: -; D: -; V: TRBV5-1; DNA: TGCGCCAGCAGCTCGGGGACAAACCAAGAGACCCAGTACTTC; CDR3: CASSSGTNQETQYF
J: TRBJ2-1; size: many; D: -; V: TRBV7-2; DNA: TGTGCCAGCAGCTTAATAGCTGGGGATGAGCAGTTCTTC; CDR3: CASSLIAGDEQFF